Sequencing of this T cell receptor beta chain was carried out in a study of blood T cells in healthy people across ages. As regards this clonotype: Antigen specificity is unknown.

Study conclusions and caveats: TCR beta diversity, measured per million T cells, fell in a roughly linear way with age. CMV status of donors was unknown, possibly confounding expanded clonotype changes.

It was with a sample-barcoded 5' primer and a J-beta primer mix that a second PCR of about 6 to 12 cycles was run. Each single sample gave us at least 3 million CDR3-containing paired-end reads. TCRdb redid the calling of the 5' RACE reads with MiXCR, one entry per CDR3 protein. Altogether around 870,000 distinct CDR3 sequences are present, less than 35% being singletons, with the ten largest covering 17%. J lost 8 bases, V lost 5 bases, and 11 bases had no gene match. This CDR3 spans 15 amino acids. Looked up from germline, CDR1 is SGHAT and CDR2 is FQNNGV. Total RNA was extracted at no less than 6 micrograms per sample.

Specimen: blood. The chain has TRBV11-2 and TRBJ1-2; 10 bases fit TRBD1. This receptor was obtained from a woman aged 80 or older in good health. CDR3 nucleotides: TGTGCCAGCAGCGCAGGGACAGGGGAAACGGGGGGCTACACCTTC. Amino acids: CASSAGTGETGGYTF.